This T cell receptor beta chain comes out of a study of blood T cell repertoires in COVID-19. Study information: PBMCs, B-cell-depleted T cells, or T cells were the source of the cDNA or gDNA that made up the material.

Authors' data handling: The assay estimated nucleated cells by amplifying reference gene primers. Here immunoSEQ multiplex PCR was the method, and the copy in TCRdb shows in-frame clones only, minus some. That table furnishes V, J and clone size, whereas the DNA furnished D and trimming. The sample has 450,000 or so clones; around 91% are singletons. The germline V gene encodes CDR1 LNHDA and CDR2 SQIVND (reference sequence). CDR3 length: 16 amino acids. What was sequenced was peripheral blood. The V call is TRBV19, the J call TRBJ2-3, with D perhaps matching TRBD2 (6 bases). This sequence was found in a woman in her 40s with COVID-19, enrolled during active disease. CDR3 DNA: TGTGGTATGACGCGGGAAAACCAAGGTAGGTCAGATACGCAGTATTTT. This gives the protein CGMTRENQGRSDTQYF.